This TCR beta chain was identified during a study of CD8 T cells in Susac syndrome. The V segment lost 3 bases and the J segment 2 bases; nucleotides outside the gene matches: 5. Germline V lookup: CDR1 LNHDA, CDR2 SQIVND (reference sequence). The CDR3 length is 15 residues. When the RNA was reverse transcribed, random hexamers were used with an input of roughly 0.45 to 1 ug. The CDR3 of TCR beta was amplified by immunoSEQ multiplex PCR across 54 Vbeta and 13 Jbeta. TCRdb reanalysed the immunoSEQ multiplex PCR reads using MiXCR and keeps one entry per CDR3 protein. This table has about 150,000 distinct CDR3 sequences, around 93% appearing once. CD8+ and CD4+ T cells from blood underwent TCR beta sequencing.

V is TRBV19 and J is TRBJ2-7; TRBD1 aligns across 9 bases. The sequence was obtained from a human donor with multiple sclerosis. The sequenced sample consisted of CD4+ T cells from PBMCs. CDR3 region: CASSIPGQGPYEQYF. In nucleotides, the CDR3 is TGTGCCAGTAGTATCCCGGGACAGGGACCCTACGAGCAGTACTTC.